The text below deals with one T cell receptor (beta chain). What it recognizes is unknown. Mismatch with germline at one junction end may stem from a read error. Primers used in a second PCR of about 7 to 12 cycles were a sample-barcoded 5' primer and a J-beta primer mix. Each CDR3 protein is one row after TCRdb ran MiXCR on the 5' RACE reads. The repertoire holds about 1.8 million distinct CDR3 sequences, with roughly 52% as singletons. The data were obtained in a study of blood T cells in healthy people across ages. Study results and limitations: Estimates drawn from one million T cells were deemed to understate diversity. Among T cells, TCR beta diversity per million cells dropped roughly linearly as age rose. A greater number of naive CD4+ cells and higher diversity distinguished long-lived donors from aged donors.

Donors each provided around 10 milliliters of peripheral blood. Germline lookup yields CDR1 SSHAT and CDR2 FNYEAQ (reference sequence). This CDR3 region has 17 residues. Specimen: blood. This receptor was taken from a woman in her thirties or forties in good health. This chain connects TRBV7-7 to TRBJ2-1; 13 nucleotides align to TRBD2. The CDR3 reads CASSLGALAGGPNEQFF. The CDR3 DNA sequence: TGTGCTAGCAGCTTAGGGGCACTAGCGGGGGGGCCCAATGAGCAGTTCTTC.